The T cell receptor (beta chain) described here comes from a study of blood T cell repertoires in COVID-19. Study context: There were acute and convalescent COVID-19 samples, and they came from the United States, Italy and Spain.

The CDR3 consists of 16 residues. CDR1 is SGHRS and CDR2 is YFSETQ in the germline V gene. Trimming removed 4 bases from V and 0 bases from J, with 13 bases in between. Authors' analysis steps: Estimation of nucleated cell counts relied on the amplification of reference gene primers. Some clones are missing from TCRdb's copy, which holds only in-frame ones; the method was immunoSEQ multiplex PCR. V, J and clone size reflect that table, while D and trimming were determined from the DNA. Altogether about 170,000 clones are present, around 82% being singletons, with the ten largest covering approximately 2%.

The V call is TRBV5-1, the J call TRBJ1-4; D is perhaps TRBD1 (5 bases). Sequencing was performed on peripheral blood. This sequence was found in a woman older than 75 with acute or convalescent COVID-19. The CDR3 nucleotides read TGCGCCAGCAGCGATTCGGGGGGTGCAACTAATGAAAAACTGTTTTTT. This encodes CASSDSGGATNEKLFF.